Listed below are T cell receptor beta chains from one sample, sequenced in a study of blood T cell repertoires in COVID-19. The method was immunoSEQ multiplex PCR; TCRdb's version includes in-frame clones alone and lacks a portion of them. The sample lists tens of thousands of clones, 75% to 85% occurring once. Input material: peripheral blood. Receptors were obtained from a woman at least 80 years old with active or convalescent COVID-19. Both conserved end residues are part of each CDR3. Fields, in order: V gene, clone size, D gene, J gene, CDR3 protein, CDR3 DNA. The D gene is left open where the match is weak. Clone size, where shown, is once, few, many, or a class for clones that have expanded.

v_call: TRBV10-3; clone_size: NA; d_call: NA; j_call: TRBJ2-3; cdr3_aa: CAISESLATDTQYF; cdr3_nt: TGTGCCATCAGTGAGTCGTTAGCGACAGATACGCAGTATTTT
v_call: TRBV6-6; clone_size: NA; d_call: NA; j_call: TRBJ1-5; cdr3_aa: CASSPGGRGQPQHF; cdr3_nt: TGTGCCAGCAGTCCGGGGGGAAGGGGCCAGCCCCAGCATTTT
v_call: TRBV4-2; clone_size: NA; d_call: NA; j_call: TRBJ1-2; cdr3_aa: CASSRTEGSYGYTF; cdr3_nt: TGTGCCAGCAGCCGGACGGAGGGGTCCTATGGCTACACCTTC
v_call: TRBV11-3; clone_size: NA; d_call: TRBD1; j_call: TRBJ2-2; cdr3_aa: CASSPGQGTTGELFF; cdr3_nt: TGTGCCAGCAGCCCCGGACAGGGGACCACCGGGGAGCTGTTTTTT
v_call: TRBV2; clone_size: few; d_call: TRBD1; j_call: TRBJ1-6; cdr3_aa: CASREDRVDNSPLHF; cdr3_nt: TGTGCCAGCAGGGAGGACAGGGTTGACAATTCACCCCTCCACTTT
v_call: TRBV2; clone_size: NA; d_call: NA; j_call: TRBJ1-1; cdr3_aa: CASSVSRSTEAFF; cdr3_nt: TGTGCCAGCAGTGTGTCCAGGTCCACTGAAGCTTTCTTT
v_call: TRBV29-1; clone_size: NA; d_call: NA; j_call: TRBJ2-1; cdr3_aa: CSVPGRLDNEQFF; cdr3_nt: TGCAGCGTTCCAGGCAGGTTGGACAATGAGCAGTTCTTC
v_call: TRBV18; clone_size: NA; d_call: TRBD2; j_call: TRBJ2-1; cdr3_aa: CASSPVTGLAGVNEQFF; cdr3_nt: TGTGCCAGCTCACCAGTGACTGGACTAGCGGGAGTTAATGAGCAGTTCTTC
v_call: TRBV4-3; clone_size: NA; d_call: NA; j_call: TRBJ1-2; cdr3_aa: CASSQEVGRGGYTF; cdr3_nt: TGCGCCAGCAGCCAAGAAGTCGGCAGGGGAGGCTACACCTTC
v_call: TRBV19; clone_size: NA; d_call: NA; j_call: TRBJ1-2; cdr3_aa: CASSMLIEGGYTF; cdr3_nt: TGTGCCAGTAGTATGTTAATCGAGGGCGGCTACACCTTC
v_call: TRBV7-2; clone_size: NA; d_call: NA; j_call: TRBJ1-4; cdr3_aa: CASSLDGATNEKLFF; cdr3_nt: TGTGCCAGCAGCTTAGATGGAGCAACTAATGAAAAACTGTTTTTT
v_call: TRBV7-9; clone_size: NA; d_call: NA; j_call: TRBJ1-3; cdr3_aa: CASSFRGTSGNTIYF; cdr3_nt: TGTGCCAGCAGCTTTAGGGGCACCTCTGGAAACACCATATATTTT
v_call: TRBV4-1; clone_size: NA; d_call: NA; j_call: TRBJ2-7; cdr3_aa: CASSQKSGYEQYF; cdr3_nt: TGCGCCAGCAGCCAAAAAAGCGGGTACGAGCAGTACTTC
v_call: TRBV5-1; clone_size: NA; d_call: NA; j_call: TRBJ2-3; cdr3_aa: CASSSTNTQYF; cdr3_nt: TGCGCCAGCAGCTCGACAAATACGCAGTATTTT
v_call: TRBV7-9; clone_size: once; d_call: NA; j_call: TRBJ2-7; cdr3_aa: CASSLAVSLDYEQYF; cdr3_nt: TGTGCCAGCAGCTTAGCGGTTTCCCTAGACTACGAGCAGTACTTC
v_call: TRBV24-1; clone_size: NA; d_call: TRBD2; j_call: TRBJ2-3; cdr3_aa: CATSDFLGGGPQSTDTQYF; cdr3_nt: TGTGCCACCAGTGATTTTCTGGGGGGAGGGCCCCAAAGCACAGATACGCAGTATTTT
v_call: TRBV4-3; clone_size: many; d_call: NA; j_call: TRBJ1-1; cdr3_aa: CASSQDVGMNTEAFF; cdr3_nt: TGCGCCAGCAGCCAAGATGTGGGCATGAACACTGAAGCTTTCTTT
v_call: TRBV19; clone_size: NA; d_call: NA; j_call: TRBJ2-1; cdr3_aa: CASKGPGLLGWEQFF; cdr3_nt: TGTGCCAGTAAGGGTCCGGGACTCCTGGGTTGGGAGCAGTTCTTC
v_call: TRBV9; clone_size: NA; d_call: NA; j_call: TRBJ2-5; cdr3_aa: CASSSRSSRLETQYF; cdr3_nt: TGTGCCAGCAGCAGTCGATCCTCCCGGTTGGAGACCCAGTACTTC
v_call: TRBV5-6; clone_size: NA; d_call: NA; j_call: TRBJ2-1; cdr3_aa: CASSLAGFEQFF; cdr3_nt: TGTGCCAGCAGCTTGGCGGGTTTTGAGCAGTTCTTC
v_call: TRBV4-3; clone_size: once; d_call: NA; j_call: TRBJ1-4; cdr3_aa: CASSHLLYEKLFF; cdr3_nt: TGCGCCAGCAGCCACCTACTTTATGAAAAACTGTTTTTT
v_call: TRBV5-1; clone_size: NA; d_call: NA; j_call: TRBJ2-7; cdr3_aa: CASSVMDNPSYEQYF; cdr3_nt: TGCGCCAGCAGCGTGATGGACAACCCCTCCTACGAGCAGTACTTC
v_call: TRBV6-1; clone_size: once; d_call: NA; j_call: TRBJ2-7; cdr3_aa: CASSEASVYEQYF; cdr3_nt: TGTGCCAGCAGTGAAGCTTCCGTCTACGAGCAGTACTTC
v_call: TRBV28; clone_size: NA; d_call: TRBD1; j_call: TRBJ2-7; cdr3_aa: CATAGQGGNEQYF; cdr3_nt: TGTGCCACCGCGGGACAGGGTGGAAACGAGCAGTACTTC
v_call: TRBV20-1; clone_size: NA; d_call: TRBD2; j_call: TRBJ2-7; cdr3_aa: CSASSSGGTYEQYF; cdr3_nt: TGCAGTGCTAGTTCTAGCGGGGGAACCTACGAGCAGTACTTC
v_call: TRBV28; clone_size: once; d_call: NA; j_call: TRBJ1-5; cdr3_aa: CASSSGGIISNQPQHF; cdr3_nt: TGTGCCAGCAGTTCAGGAGGGATCATTAGCAATCAGCCCCAGCATTTT
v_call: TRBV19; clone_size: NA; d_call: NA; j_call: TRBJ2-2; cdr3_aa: CASRLDRSNTGELFF; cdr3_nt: TGTGCCAGTAGGCTCGACAGGTCGAACACCGGGGAGCTGTTTTTT
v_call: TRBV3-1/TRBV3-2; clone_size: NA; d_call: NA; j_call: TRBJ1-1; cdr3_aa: CASSQTAGERTLEAFF; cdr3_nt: TGTGCCAGCAGCCAGACCGCCGGGGAACGGACCCTCGAAGCTTTCTTT
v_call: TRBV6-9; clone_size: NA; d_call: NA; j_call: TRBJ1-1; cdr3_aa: CASSYSRHGVETEAFF; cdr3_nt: TGTGCCAGCAGTTATTCGAGGCACGGCGTTGAAACTGAAGCTTTCTTT
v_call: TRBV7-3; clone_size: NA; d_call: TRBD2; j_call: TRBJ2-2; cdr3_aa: CASSSTGLATGELFF; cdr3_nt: TGTGCCAGCAGCTCTACGGGACTAGCCACCGGGGAGCTGTTTTTT
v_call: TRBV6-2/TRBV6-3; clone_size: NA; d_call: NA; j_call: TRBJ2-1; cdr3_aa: CASSYRRGTEQFF; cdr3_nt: TGTGCCAGCAGTTACCGCAGGGGAACCGAGCAGTTCTTC
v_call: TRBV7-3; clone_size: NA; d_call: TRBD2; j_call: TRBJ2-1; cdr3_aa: CASSLLLAGANEQFF; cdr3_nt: TGTGCCAGCAGCTTACTACTAGCGGGAGCCAATGAGCAGTTCTTC
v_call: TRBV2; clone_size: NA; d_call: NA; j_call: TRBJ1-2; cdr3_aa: CASGDGYGYTF; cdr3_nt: TGTGCCAGCGGAGACGGTTATGGCTACACCTTC
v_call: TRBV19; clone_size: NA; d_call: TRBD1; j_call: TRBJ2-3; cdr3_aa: CASSRQGVIGTDTQYF; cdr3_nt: TGTGCCAGTAGTAGGCAGGGGGTGATTGGCACAGATACGCAGTATTTT
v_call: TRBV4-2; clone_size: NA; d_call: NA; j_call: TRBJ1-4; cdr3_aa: CASSQVLGDVGKLFF; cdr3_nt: TGTGCCAGCAGCCAAGTTCTCGGAGATGTCGGAAAACTGTTTTTT
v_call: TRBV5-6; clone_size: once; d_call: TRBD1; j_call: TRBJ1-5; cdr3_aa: CASSLTGGPYSNQPQHF; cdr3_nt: TGTGCCAGCAGCTTGACAGGGGGTCCCTATAGCAATCAGCCCCAGCATTTT
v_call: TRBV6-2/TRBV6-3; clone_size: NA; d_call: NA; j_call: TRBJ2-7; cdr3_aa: CASSYAALYEQYF; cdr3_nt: TGTGCCAGCAGTTACGCGGCCCTTTACGAGCAGTACTTC
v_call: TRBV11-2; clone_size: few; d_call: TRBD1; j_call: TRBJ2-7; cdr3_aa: CASSLLLMGQPQYF; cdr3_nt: TGTGCCAGCAGCTTATTGCTTATGGGACAGCCGCAGTACTTC
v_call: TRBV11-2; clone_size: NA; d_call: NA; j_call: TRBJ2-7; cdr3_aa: CASSSTVSYEQYF; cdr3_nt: TGTGCCAGCAGCTCGACAGTGAGCTACGAGCAGTACTTC
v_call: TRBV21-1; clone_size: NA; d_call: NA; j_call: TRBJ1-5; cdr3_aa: CASSKDDMATRGNQPQHF; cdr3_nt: TGTGCCAGCAGCAAAGATGATATGGCAACCCGGGGGAATCAGCCCCAGCATTTT
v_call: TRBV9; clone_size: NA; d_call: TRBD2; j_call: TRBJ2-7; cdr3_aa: CASSPSGRLYEQYF; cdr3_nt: TGTGCCAGCAGCCCTAGCGGGAGGCTCTACGAGCAGTACTTC
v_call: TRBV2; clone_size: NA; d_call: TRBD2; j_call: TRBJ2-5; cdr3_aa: CASISGGRETQYF; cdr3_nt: TGTGCCAGCATAAGCGGGGGGCGGGAGACCCAGTACTTC
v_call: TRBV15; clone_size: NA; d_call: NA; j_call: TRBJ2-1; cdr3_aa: CATSRVAGKGENEQFF; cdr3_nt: TGTGCCACCAGCAGAGTTGCAGGGAAGGGGGAGAATGAGCAGTTCTTC
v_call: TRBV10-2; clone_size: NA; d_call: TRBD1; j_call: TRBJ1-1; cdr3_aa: CASSKQKTGGFTEAFF; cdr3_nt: TGCGCCAGCAGTAAGCAGAAGACAGGGGGCTTCACTGAAGCTTTCTTT
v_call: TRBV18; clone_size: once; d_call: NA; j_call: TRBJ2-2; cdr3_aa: CASLIRVPSTGELFF; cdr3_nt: TGTGCCAGCTTGATTCGGGTTCCTAGCACCGGGGAGCTGTTTTTT
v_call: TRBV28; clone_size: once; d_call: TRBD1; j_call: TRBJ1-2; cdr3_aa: CASSSRQGPRRGYTF; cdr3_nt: TGTGCCAGCAGTTCTAGACAGGGGCCGAGAAGGGGCTACACCTTC
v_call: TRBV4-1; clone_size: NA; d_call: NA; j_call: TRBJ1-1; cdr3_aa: CASSQESRGNTEAFF; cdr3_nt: TGCGCCAGCAGCCAAGAAAGTAGGGGGAACACTGAAGCTTTCTTT
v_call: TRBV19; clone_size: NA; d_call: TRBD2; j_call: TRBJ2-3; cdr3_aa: CASSNGRASTDTQYF; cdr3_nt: TGTGCCAGTAGTAACGGGAGGGCGAGCACAGATACGCAGTATTTT
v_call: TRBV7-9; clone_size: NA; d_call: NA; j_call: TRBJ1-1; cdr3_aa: CASSNSEGTEAFF; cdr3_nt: TGTGCCAGCAGCAATTCCGAGGGCACTGAAGCTTTCTTT
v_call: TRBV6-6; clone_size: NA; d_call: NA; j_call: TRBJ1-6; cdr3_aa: CASSYSGDGSPLHF; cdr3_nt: TGTGCCAGCAGTTACAGCGGGGATGGCTCACCCCTCCACTTT
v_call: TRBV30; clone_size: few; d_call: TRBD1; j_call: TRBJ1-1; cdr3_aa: CAWGTGIAEAFF; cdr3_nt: TGTGCCTGGGGGACAGGGATAGCTGAAGCTTTCTTT
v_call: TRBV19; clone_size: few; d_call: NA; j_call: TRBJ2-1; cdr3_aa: CASSIALANNEQFF; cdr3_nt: TGTGCCAGTAGTATAGCCCTAGCCAACAATGAGCAGTTCTTC
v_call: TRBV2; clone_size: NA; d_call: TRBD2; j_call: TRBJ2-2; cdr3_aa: CASSRTSGRANTGELFF; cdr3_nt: TGTGCCAGCAGCCGGACTAGCGGGAGGGCGAACACCGGGGAGCTGTTTTTT
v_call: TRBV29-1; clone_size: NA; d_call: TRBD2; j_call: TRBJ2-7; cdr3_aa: CSVAQLAGVGEQYF; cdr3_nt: TGCAGCGTTGCGCAACTAGCGGGGGTTGGTGAGCAGTACTTC
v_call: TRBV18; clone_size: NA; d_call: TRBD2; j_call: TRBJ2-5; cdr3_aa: CASSPYASGAEETQYF; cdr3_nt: TGTGCCAGCTCACCTTACGCTAGCGGGGCCGAAGAGACCCAGTACTTC
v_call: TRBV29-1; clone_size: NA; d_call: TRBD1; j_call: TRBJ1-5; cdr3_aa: CSVGTGGNQPQHF; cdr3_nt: TGCAGCGTTGGGACAGGGGGAAATCAGCCCCAGCATTTT
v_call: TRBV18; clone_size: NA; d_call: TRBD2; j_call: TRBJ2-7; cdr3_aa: CASSDGTSGSYEQYF; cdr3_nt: TGTGCCAGCTCAGATGGGACTAGCGGGAGTTACGAGCAGTACTTC
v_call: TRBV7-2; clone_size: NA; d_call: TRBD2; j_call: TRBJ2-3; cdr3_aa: CASKGGGAGTDTQYF; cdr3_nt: TGTGCCAGCAAAGGCGGGGGGGCCGGCACAGATACGCAGTATTTT
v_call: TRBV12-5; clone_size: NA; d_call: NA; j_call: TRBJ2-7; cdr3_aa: CASGKGTNYEQYF; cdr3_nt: TGTGCTAGTGGTAAAGGGACAAACTACGAGCAGTACTTC